What follows describes a single T cell receptor beta chain. Its specificity is not known. Separation from the approximately 710-subject first cohort characterized the roughly 120-subject validation cohort, to which the donors belonged. Sequenced by immunoSEQ multiplex PCR; TCRdb stores in-frame clones only, minus some. The sample lists 100,000 to 150,000 clones, roughly 89% occurring once. The sample belongs to a study of cytomegalovirus exposure and HLA in healthy donors. Points from the study as a whole: For most TCR sequences rarity was the rule, although some public TCRs occurred in many donors.

The source is a woman aged 18-29 years in good health and CMV-seronegative. Sequenced: PBMCs.

CDR3 region: CASSRTGSDGYTF. The CDR3 DNA is TGTGCCAGCAGCCGGACAGGAAGCGATGGCTACACCTTC. V gene TRBV5-6 combines with J gene TRBJ1-2, with 7 bases fitting TRBD1. The length of the CDR3 is 13 residues. After removal of 4 bases from V and 6 bases from J, the junction contained 6 bases not matched to a gene. Germline-derived CDR1 and CDR2 are SGHDT and YYEEEE.